These T cell receptor beta chains were read from a single sample in a study of cytomegalovirus exposure and HLA in healthy donors. Only in-frame clones appear in the TCRdb table, and some are missing; sequencing was by immunoSEQ multiplex PCR. Its listing shows approximately 120,000 clones. The sequenced material came from PBMCs. Receptors originate from a man younger than 35 in good health and CMV-seronegative. Both conserved end residues are part of each CDR3. Fields, in order: J gene, D gene, CDR3 length, V gene, CDR3 protein, CDR3 DNA. The D gene is left open where the match is weak.

J gene: TRBJ1-2
D gene: TRBD1
CDR3 length: 13
V gene: TRBV10-3
CDR3 protein: CAISELGGWGYTF
CDR3 DNA: TGTGCCATCAGTGAGTTAGGGGGCTGGGGCTACACCTTC

J gene: TRBJ2-5
D gene: TRBD2
CDR3 length: 16
V gene: TRBV5-1
CDR3 protein: CASSGLGLVTKETQYF
CDR3 DNA: TGCGCCAGCAGTGGGTTGGGACTAGTTACTAAAGAGACCCAGTACTTC

J gene: TRBJ2-7
D gene: -
CDR3 length: 17
V gene: TRBV18
CDR3 protein: CASSLPRSGQGPGEQYF
CDR3 DNA: TGTGCCAGCTCACTCCCGCGGTCGGGACAAGGGCCGGGCGAGCAGTACTTC

J gene: TRBJ1-2
D gene: TRBD1
CDR3 length: 14
V gene: TRBV12-5
CDR3 protein: CASGPSDRLDGYTF
CDR3 DNA: TGTGCTAGTGGTCCCTCGGACAGGTTAGATGGCTACACCTTC

J gene: TRBJ2-7
D gene: -
CDR3 length: 13
V gene: TRBV18
CDR3 protein: CASSPYGVDEQYF
CDR3 DNA: TGTGCCAGCTCGCCTTACGGAGTGGACGAGCAGTACTTC

J gene: TRBJ2-2
D gene: TRBD1
CDR3 length: 15
V gene: TRBV5-1
CDR3 protein: CASSLVTGESGELFF
CDR3 DNA: TGCGCCAGCAGCTTGGTTACAGGGGAGTCCGGGGAGCTGTTTTTT

J gene: TRBJ2-1
D gene: TRBD2
CDR3 length: 15
V gene: TRBV5-6
CDR3 protein: CASSLLAGLPRGQFF
CDR3 DNA: TGTGCCAGCAGCTTACTAGCGGGACTCCCCCGGGGGCAGTTCTTC

J gene: TRBJ2-7
D gene: -
CDR3 length: 14
V gene: TRBV28
CDR3 protein: CASSFSGKAYEQYF
CDR3 DNA: TGTGCCAGCAGTTTTAGCGGCAAAGCCTACGAGCAGTACTTC

J gene: TRBJ2-7
D gene: -
CDR3 length: 16
V gene: TRBV5-6
CDR3 protein: CASSRAPRGRFYEQYF
CDR3 DNA: TGTGCCAGCAGCCGCGCCCCCAGGGGTCGATTCTACGAGCAGTACTTC

J gene: TRBJ1-2
D gene: TRBD1
CDR3 length: 14
V gene: TRBV2
CDR3 protein: CASGRDRYSYGYTF
CDR3 DNA: TGTGCCAGCGGCCGGGACAGGTATTCCTATGGCTACACCTTC

J gene: TRBJ1-1
D gene: -
CDR3 length: 18
V gene: TRBV5-6
CDR3 protein: CASSLEGQGYSKNTEAFF
CDR3 DNA: TGTGCCAGCAGCTTGGAGGGCCAGGGATATTCGAAGAACACTGAAGCTTTCTTT

J gene: TRBJ2-3
D gene: TRBD2
CDR3 length: 15
V gene: TRBV6-4
CDR3 protein: CASSSSGGGTDTQYF
CDR3 DNA: TGTGCCAGCAGTTCTAGCGGGGGGGGCACAGATACGCAGTATTTT

J gene: TRBJ1-1
D gene: -
CDR3 length: 15
V gene: TRBV29-1
CDR3 protein: CSVSEVGGAGPEAFF
CDR3 DNA: TGCAGCGTTAGCGAAGTGGGAGGGGCCGGGCCTGAAGCTTTCTTT

J gene: TRBJ2-3
D gene: TRBD2
CDR3 length: 17
V gene: TRBV9
CDR3 protein: CASSVGIGGGATDTQYF
CDR3 DNA: TGTGCCAGCAGCGTAGGCATTGGCGGGGGGGCTACAGATACGCAGTATTTT

J gene: TRBJ2-3
D gene: -
CDR3 length: 15
V gene: TRBV19
CDR3 protein: CASRPSAVSTDTQYF
CDR3 DNA: TGTGCCAGTAGACCCTCAGCGGTTAGCACAGATACGCAGTATTTT

J gene: TRBJ2-7
D gene: TRBD1
CDR3 length: 17
V gene: TRBV7-6
CDR3 protein: CASSLALGDRLSYEQYF
CDR3 DNA: TGTGCCAGCAGCTTAGCGCTTGGGGACAGACTATCCTACGAGCAGTACTTC

J gene: TRBJ2-2
D gene: -
CDR3 length: 16
V gene: TRBV5-5
CDR3 protein: CASRSKEISVAGELFF
CDR3 DNA: TGTGCCAGCAGGTCCAAAGAAATTAGCGTAGCCGGGGAGCTGTTTTTT

J gene: TRBJ2-7
D gene: TRBD1
CDR3 length: 17
V gene: TRBV19
CDR3 protein: CASSIGRGQGASYEQYF
CDR3 DNA: TGTGCCAGTAGTATAGGACGCGGGCAGGGGGCTTCCTACGAGCAGTACTTC

J gene: TRBJ2-7
D gene: TRBD1
CDR3 length: 15
V gene: TRBV11-2
CDR3 protein: CASSLGRTGGYEQYF
CDR3 DNA: TGTGCCAGCAGCTTAGGTAGGACAGGGGGCTACGAGCAGTACTTC

J gene: TRBJ2-7
D gene: TRBD2
CDR3 length: 15
V gene: TRBV6-1
CDR3 protein: CASSEGGLASYEQYF
CDR3 DNA: TGTGCCAGCAGTGAAGGGGGACTAGCCTCCTACGAGCAGTACTTC

J gene: TRBJ1-1
D gene: -
CDR3 length: 13
V gene: TRBV5-1
CDR3 protein: CASSLEANTEAFF
CDR3 DNA: TGCGCCAGCAGCTTAGAAGCGAACACTGAAGCTTTCTTT

J gene: TRBJ1-1
D gene: -
CDR3 length: 11
V gene: TRBV20-1
CDR3 protein: CSARSAAEAFF
CDR3 DNA: TGCAGTGCTAGATCGGCGGCTGAAGCTTTCTTT

J gene: TRBJ1-1
D gene: -
CDR3 length: 16
V gene: TRBV6-5
CDR3 protein: CASSYSWTASNTEAFF
CDR3 DNA: TGTGCCAGCAGTTACTCGTGGACAGCCTCGAACACTGAAGCTTTCTTT